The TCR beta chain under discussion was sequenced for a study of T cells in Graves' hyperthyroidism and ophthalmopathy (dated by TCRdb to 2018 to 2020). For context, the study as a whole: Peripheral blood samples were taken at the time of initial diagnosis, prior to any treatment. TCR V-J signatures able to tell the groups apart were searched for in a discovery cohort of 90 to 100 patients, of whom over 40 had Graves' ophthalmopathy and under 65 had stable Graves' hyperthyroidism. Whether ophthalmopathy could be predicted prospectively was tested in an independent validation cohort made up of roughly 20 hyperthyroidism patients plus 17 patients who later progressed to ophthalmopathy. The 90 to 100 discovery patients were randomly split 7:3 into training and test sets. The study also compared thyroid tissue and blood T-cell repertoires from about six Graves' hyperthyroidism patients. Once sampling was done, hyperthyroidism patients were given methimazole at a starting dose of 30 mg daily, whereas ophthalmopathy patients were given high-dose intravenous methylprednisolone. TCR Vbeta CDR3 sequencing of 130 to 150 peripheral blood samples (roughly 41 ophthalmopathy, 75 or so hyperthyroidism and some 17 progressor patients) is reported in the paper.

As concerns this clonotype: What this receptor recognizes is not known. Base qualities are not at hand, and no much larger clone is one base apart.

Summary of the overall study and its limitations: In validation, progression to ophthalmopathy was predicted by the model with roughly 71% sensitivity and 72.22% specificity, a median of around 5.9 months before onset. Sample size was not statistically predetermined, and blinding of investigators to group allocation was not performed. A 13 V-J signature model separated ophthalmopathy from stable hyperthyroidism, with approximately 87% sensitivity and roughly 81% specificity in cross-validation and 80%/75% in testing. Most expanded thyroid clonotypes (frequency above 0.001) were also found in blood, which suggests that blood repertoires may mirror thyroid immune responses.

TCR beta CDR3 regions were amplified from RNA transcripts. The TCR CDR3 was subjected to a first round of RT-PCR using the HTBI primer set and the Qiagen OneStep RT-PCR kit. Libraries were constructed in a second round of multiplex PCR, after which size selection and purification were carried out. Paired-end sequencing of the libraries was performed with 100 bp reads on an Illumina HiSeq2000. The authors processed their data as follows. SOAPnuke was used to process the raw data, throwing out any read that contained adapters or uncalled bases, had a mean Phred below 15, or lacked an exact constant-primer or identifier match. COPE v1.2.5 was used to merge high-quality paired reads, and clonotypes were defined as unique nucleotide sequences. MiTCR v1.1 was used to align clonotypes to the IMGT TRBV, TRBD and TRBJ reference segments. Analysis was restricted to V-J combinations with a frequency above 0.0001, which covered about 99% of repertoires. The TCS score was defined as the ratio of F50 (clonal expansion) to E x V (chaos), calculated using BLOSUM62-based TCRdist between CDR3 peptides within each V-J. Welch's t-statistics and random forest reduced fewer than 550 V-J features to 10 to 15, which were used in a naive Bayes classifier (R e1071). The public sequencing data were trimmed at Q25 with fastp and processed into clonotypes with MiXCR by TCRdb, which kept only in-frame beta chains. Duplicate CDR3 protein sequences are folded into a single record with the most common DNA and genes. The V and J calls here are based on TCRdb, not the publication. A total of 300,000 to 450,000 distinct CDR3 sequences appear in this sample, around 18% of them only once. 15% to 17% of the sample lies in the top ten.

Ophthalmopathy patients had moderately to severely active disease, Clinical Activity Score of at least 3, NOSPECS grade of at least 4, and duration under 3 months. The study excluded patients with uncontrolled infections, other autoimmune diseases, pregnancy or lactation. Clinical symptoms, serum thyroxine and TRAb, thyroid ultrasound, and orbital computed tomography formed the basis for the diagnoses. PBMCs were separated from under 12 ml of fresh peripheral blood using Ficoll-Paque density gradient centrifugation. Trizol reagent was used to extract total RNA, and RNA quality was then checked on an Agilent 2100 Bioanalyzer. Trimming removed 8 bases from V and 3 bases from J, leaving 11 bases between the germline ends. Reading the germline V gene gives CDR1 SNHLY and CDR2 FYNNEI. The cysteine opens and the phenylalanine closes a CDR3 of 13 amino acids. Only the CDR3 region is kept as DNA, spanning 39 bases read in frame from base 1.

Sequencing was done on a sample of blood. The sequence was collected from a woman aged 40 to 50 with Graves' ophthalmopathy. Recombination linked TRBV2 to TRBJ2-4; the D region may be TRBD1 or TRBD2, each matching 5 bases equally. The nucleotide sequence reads TGTGCCAGCGGTGGGGGTTACAAAAACATTCAGTACTTC. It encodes CASGGGYKNIQYF.